What follows are 20 T cell receptor beta chains derived from one specimen sequenced in a study of PD-L1 blockade in urothelial cancer. The assay was immunoSEQ multiplex PCR, and TCRdb's table has in-frame clones only and misses some. Found here are under 85,000 clones, 75% to 95% of them singletons; the top ten hold about 0.94%. The time point denotes: peripheral blood 6 weeks after treatment start. Material: PBMCs, obtained around atezolizumab (anti-PD-L1) treatment. Receptor source: a woman older than 75 with urothelial cancer.

V and J are TRBV28 and TRBJ1-2; TRBD1 matches at 7 bases. The CDR3 covers 14 residues. CDR1 MDHEN and CDR2 SYDVKM come from the germline V gene. The junction had 5 bases not matched to a gene; V was cut back by 5 bases and J by 2 bases. CDR3 loop: CASSPQGGNYGYTF. In nucleotides, the CDR3 is TGTGCCAGCAGTCCCCAAGGGGGCAACTATGGCTACACCTTC.

The rearrangement uses TRBV5-1 and TRBJ2-7; 8 nucleotides align to TRBD2. The germline CDR1 and CDR2 sequences are SGHRS and YFSETQ. V trimming: 0 bases; J trimming: 5 bases; junction bases outside the gene matches: 10. The CDR3 sequence is 16 residues long. This chain's CDR3 is CASSLEFNGRAHEQYF. The CDR3 nucleotides read TGCGCCAGCAGCTTGGAGTTCAACGGGAGGGCCCACGAGCAGTACTTC.

The J gene is TRBJ2-2, the V gene TRBV5-6; the D gene is possibly TRBD1 (5 bases). The V end was cut by 0 bases, the J end by 3 bases, with 6 bases between. The germline CDR1 and CDR2 sequences are SGHDT and YYEEEE. CDR3 size: 14 residues. CDR3 loop: CASSLGGDTGELFF. The CDR3 DNA is TGTGCCAGCAGCTTGGGGGGCGACACCGGGGAGCTGTTTTTT.

The chain combines TRBV11-1 with TRBJ2-1, with a possible D match to TRBD2 (6 bases). The germline V gene encodes CDR1 SGHAT and CDR2 FQDESV (reference sequence). The CDR3 is 16 residues long. Trimming shortened V by 1 base and J by 6 bases, and 16 bases separated the two germline ends. CDR3 coding DNA: TGTGCCAGCAGCTTAGTAGAGACTAGGAAAATCAATGAGCAGTTCTTC. Its translation is CASSLVETRKINEQFF.

The chain uses TRBV7-3 and TRBJ1-1; no clear D. This CDR3 spans 13 amino acids. Germline V gene sequence: CDR1 SGHTA, CDR2 FQGTGA. Trimming took 1 base from V and 5 from J, leaving 8 bases between them. CDR3 protein: CASSLIWETEAFF. The CDR3, as DNA: TGTGCCAGCAGCTTAATATGGGAGACTGAAGCTTTCTTT.

CDR3 sequence reads: CASSSPGGTGRGEKLFF. CDR3 nucleotides: TGTGCCAGCAGCTCCCCCGGGGGGACAGGGAGGGGAGAAAAACTGTTTTTT. This chain uses TRBV7-9 with TRBJ1-4; the match to TRBD1 covers 9 bases. Germline lookup yields CDR1 SEHNR and CDR2 FQNEAQ (reference sequence). Trimming took 4 bases from V and 8 from J; bases not matched to a gene: 14. The CDR3 consists of 17 residues.

The V and J genes are TRBV25-1 and TRBJ2-7; the match to TRBD1 covers 7 bases. Germline V gives CDR1 MGHDK, CDR2 SYGVNS. This CDR3 region has 13 residues. V was pared by 4 bases and J by 2 bases, with 2 bases of the junction left unmatched. The CDR3 region has the DNA TGTGCCAGCAGTGGACAGGGACCCTACGAGCAGTACTTC. Its protein is CASSGQGPYEQYF.

The J gene is TRBJ1-2, the V gene TRBV5-1, with 9 bases aligning to TRBD1. CDR3 length equals 14 residues. Trimming removed 6 bases from V and 6 bases from J; junction bases left unmatched: 9. CDR1 and CDR2 from the germline V gene are SGHRS and YFSETQ. The CDR3 loop reads CASNFQTGGDGYTF. CDR3 nucleotide sequence: TGCGCCAGCAACTTCCAGACAGGGGGTGATGGCTACACCTTC.

The V call is TRBV10-2, the J call TRBJ1-1; perhaps TRBD1 as D (5 bases). Trimming took off 3 bases at V and 4 bases at J, with 27 bases between the two ends. Per the germline V gene, CDR1 is WSHSY and CDR2 is SAAADI. The CDR3 covers 19 residues. The CDR3 spells CASSDPPGSRGGGSTEAFF. As DNA, the CDR3 is TGCGCCAGCAGTGATCCTCCCGGGTCTAGAGGCGGGGGGAGCACTGAAGCTTTCTTT.

The gene calls are TRBV19 and TRBJ2-1; 11 bases fit TRBD2. The CDR3 covers 15 residues. Germline-derived CDR1 and CDR2 are LNHDA and SQIVND (reference sequence). Trimming took 3 bases from V and 9 from J; bases not matched to a gene: 7. The CDR3 nucleotides are TGTGCCAGTAGTATGACTAGCGGGACGGGAGGTGAGCAGTTCTTC. Its protein product is CASSMTSGTGGEQFF. Together with reference TRBV19 and TRBJ2-1, the CDR3 gives the full variable domain: DGGITQSPKYLFRKEGQNVTLSCEQNLNHDAMYWYRQDPGQGLRLIYYSQIVNDFQKGDIAEGYSVSREKKESFPLTVTSAQKNPTAFYLCASSMTSGTGGEQFFGPGTRLTVL.

This rearrangement joins TRBV2 to TRBJ2-1; TRBD2 might be the D (5 bases). Germline lookup yields CDR1 SNHLY and CDR2 FYNNEI. This CDR3 region has 12 residues. V dropped 8 bases and J dropped 8 bases, with 13 bases sitting between them. The CDR3 region is CASGLARDEQFF. CDR3 DNA sequence: TGTGCCAGCGGTCTAGCTCGCGATGAGCAGTTCTTC.

This rearrangement joins TRBV7-9 to TRBJ1-1; the D is unclear. The length of the CDR3 is 11 residues. The V end lost 7 bases, the J end lost 3 bases, and 6 bases lay between the germline ends. Germline CDR1 reads SEHNR; CDR2 reads FQNEAQ (reference sequence). This CDR3 is CASTQYTEAFF. CDR3 nucleotide sequence: TGTGCCAGCACCCAGTACACTGAAGCTTTCTTT.

DNA for the CDR3: TGTGCCAGCAGTTTATCGGGGAGTAATCAGCCCCAGCATTTT. Its protein product is CASSLSGSNQPQHF. The chain couples TRBV28 to TRBJ1-5; D unresolved. The CDR3 is 14 residues long. The V end was cut by 1 base, the J end by 4 bases, with 8 bases between. CDR1 and CDR2 (germline): MDHEN, SYDVKM. Full variable domain (rest looked up from reference TRBV28 and TRBJ1-5): DVKVTQSSRYLVKRTGEKVFLECVQDMDHENMFWYRQDPGLGLRLIYFSYDVKMKEKGDIPEGYSVSREKKERFSLILESASTNQTSMYLCASSLSGSNQPQHFGDGTRLSIL.

The gene calls are TRBV5-8 and TRBJ2-7, with 11 nucleotides matching TRBD2. The CDR3 spans 15 residues. CDR1 is SGHTS and CDR2 is YDEGEE in the germline V gene. V shed 4 bases, J shed 4 bases, and the junction held 7 bases outside the gene matches. For the CDR3, the DNA is TGTGCCAGCAGCCCCAGGACTAGCGGGTTTTACGAGCAGTACTTC. It yields the protein CASSPRTSGFYEQYF.

The chain carries TRBV19 and TRBJ2-4; possible D gene TRBD1, 6 bases. Germline CDR1 and CDR2: LNHDA and SQIVND (reference sequence). The CDR3 runs to 16 residues. Between the trimmed V and J ends, which lost 1 base and 8 bases, there was a span of 18 bases. As DNA, the CDR3 is TGTGCCAGTAGTATAGGCTCCCCCCAGGGGCGTGACATTCAGTACTTC. Protein sequence: CASSIGSPQGRDIQYF.

In its sample, this clone was seen once. V is TRBV19 and J is TRBJ1-2; 8 nucleotides align to TRBD1. J was trimmed by 7 bases and V by 4 bases; bases with no gene match: 8. This CDR3 comprises 14 residues. Germline lookup yields CDR1 LNHDA and CDR2 SQIVND (reference sequence). The CDR3 is CASSNIQGVGGYTF. The CDR3 DNA reads as TGTGCCAGTAGTAACATACAGGGGGTCGGTGGCTACACCTTC.

The chain couples TRBV10-3 to TRBJ2-7, with 8 bases identical to TRBD2. This CDR3 comprises 13 residues. V shed 8 bases, J shed 6 bases, and the junction held 9 bases outside the gene matches. CDR1 is ENHRY, CDR2 SYGVKD, per germline. The CDR3: CAIASVAGPEQYF. Here the CDR3 DNA reads TGTGCCATCGCATCGGTAGCGGGACCCGAGCAGTACTTC.

The chain links TRBV27 to TRBJ2-5, with TRBD1 as a possible D gene (5 bases). V was trimmed by 5 bases and J by 2 bases, leaving 21 bases between them. Germline loops: CDR1 MNHEY, CDR2 SMNVEV (reference sequence). CDR3 length: 17 residues. The CDR3 coding sequence is TGTGCCAGCAGTCAAAGGGTTTGGCTAACAGGTCAAGAGACCCAGTACTTC. This codes for CASSQRVWLTGQETQYF.

The V and J genes are TRBV27 and TRBJ2-5, with 8 bases fitting TRBD1. Per germline, CDR1 MNHEY and CDR2 SMNVEV (reference sequence). The CDR3 is made up of 16 amino acids. Trimming cost V 5 bases and J 4 bases; bases outside gene matches: 12. The CDR3 sequence is CASSPLQGAGGETQYF. In DNA form, the CDR3 reads TGTGCCAGCAGTCCCCTTCAGGGGGCTGGGGGAGAGACCCAGTACTTC.

This clone was detected once. The chain links TRBV30 to TRBJ2-1, with D tentatively TRBD2 (6 bases). Trimming took 1 base from V and 2 from J, leaving 12 bases between them. CDR3 length equals 15 residues. The germline CDR1 and CDR2 sequences are GTSNPN and SVGIG (reference sequence). The CDR3 bases are TGTGCCTGGAGTGGCTTGGGGGGACCCTACAATGAGCAGTTCTTC. Translating it yields CAWSGLGGPYNEQFF.